What follows is one TCR beta chain and its context. Its antigen is not known. The source of the sample is a study of post-analysis software for immune sequencing data. CDR1 and CDR2 from the germline V gene are SNHLY and FYNNEI. The V gene end was trimmed by 7 bases and the J gene end by 9 bases; junction bases not matched to a gene: 8. CDR3 length: 14 amino acids. Study findings and constraints: TRBV5-6, TRBV5-1 and TRBV20-1 were among a few TRBV segments more frequent in patients than controls.

cDNA libraries for TCR beta contained unique molecular identifiers. Each CDR3 protein gets one entry after TCRdb re-called the PCR reads with MiXCR. The sample shows roughly 400,000 distinct CDR3 sequences, about 39% of them seen only once. The chain is built from TRBV2 and TRBJ2-1; 11 bases are shared with TRBD2. The sequence was obtained from a girl between 2 and 10 years old with multiple sclerosis. Sequences were obtained from blood. The CDR3 sequence is CASISKLAGVEQFF. The CDR3 bases are TGTGCCAGCATTTCGAAACTAGCGGGAGTTGAGCAGTTCTTC.